This T cell receptor beta chain is drawn from a study of graft-versus-host responses after intestinal transplantation. CDR1 and CDR2 (germline): SEHNR, FQNEAQ (reference sequence). CDR3 length equals 15 residues. The trim removed 4 bases at V and 5 bases at J, leaving 9 bases unmatched. This clone was detected a few times. Antigen specificity is unknown. The assay was immunoSEQ multiplex PCR, and TCRdb's table has in-frame clones only and misses some. The sample shows about 110,000 clones, approximately 86% of them seen only once. The receptor was isolated from a human donor who was the organ donor for an intestinal transplant. The genes are TRBV7-9 and TRBJ2-5; 8 bases are shared with TRBD2. The specimen comprised unstimulated CD4+ T cells sorted from spleen or lymph node cells, sampled before transplant. CDR3 sequence: CASSSGTSAAETQYF. The CDR3 DNA follows: TGTGCCAGCAGCTCTGGGACTAGTGCGGCCGAGACCCAGTACTTC.